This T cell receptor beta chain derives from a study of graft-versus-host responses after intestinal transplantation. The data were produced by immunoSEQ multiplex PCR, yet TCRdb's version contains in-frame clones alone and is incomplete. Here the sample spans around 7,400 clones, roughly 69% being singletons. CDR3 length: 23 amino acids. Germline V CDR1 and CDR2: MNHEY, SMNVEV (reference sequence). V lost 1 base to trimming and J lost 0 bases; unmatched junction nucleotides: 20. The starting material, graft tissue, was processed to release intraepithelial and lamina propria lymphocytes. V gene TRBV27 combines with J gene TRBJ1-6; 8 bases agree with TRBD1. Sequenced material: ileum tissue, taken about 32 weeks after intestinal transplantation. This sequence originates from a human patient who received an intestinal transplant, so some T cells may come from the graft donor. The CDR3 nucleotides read TGTGCCAGCAGTTTATTTTCGTATGGGGGGGCAGGGGGCCTGAGCTCCTATAATTCACCCCTCCACTTT. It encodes CASSLFSYGGAGGLSSYNSPLHF.